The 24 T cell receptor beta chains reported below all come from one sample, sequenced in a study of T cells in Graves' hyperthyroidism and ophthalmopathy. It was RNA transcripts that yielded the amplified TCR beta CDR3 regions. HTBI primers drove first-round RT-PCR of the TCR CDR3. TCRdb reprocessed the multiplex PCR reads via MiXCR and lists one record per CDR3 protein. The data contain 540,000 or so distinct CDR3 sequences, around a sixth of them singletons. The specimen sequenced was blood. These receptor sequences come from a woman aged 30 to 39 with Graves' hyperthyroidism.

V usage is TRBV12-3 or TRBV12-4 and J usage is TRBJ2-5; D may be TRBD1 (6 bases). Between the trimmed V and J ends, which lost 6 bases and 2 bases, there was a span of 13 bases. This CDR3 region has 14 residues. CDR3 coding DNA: TGTGCCAGCAGAGAGACGGGACAACAAGAGACCCAGTACTTC. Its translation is CASRETGQQETQYF.

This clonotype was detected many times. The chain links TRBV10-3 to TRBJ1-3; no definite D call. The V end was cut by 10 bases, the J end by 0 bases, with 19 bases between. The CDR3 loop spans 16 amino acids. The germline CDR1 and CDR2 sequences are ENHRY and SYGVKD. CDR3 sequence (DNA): TGTGCCACACAACAGTTCTCCTCCGACTCTGGAAACACCATATATTTT. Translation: CATQQFSSDSGNTIYF.

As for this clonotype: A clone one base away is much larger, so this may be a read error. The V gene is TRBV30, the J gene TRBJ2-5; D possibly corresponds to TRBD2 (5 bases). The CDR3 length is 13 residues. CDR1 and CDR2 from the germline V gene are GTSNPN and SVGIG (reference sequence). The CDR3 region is CAYEESGQGTQYF. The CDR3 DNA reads TGTGCCTACGAGGAAAGCGGCCAAGGGACCCAGTACTTC.

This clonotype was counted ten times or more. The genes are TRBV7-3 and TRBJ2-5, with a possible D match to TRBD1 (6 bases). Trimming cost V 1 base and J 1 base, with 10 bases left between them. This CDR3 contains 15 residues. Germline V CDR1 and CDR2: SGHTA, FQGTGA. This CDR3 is CASSLSGGLQETQYF. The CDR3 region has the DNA TGTGCCAGCAGCTTAAGTGGGGGCCTCCAAGAGACCCAGTACTTC.

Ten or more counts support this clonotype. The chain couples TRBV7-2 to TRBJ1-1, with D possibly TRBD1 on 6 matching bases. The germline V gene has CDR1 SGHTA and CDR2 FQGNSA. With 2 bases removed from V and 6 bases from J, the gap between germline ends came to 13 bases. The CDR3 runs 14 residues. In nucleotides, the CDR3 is TGTGCCAGCAGCTTACAGGGGACCAACTCTGAAGCTTTCTTT. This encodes CASSLQGTNSEAFF. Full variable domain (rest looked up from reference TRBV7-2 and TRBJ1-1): GAGVSQSPSNKVTEKGKDVELRCDPISGHTALYWYRQSLGQGLEFLIYFQGNSAPDKSGLPSDRFSAERTGGSVSTLTIQRTQQEDSAVYLCASSLQGTNSEAFFGQGTRLTVV.

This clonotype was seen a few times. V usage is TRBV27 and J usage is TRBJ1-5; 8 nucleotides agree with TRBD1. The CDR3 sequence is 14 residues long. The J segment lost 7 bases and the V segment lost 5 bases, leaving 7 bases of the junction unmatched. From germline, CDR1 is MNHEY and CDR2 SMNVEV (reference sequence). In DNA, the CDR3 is TGTGCCAGCAGTGCTCGACAGGGGTACCAGCCCCAGCATTTT. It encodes CASSARQGYQPQHF.

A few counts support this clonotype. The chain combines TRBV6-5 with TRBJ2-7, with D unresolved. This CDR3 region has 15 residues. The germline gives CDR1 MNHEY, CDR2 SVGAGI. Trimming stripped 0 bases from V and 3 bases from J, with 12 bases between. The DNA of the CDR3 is TGTGCCAGCAGTTACTCGACTCCAGGCGGCTACGAGCAGTACTTC. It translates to CASSYSTPGGYEQYF.

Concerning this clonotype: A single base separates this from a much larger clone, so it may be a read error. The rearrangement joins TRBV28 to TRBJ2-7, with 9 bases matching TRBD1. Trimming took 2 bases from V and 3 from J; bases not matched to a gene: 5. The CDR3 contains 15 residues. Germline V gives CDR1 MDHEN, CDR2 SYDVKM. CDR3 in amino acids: CASSLGTGLGYEQYF. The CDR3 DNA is TGTGCCAGCAGTTTAGGGACAGGGCTAGGCTACGAGCAGTACTTC.

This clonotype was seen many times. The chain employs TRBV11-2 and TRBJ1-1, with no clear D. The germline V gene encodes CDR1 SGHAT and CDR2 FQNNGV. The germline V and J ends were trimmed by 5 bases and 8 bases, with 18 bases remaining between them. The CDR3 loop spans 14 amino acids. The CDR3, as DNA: TGTGCCAGCAGCGACACAAGGCGCTCGCAAGAAGCTTTCTTT. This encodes CASSDTRRSQEAFF.

The CDR3 nucleotides read TGCGCCAGCAGCCAAGATGGGAGCGGTGAGCAGTTCTTC. It translates to CASSQDGSGEQFF. V usage is TRBV4-3 and J usage is TRBJ2-1; a weak D match, TRBD2 (5 bases). The germline V gene encodes CDR1 LGHNA and CDR2 YSLEER. The CDR3 has 13 amino acids. Trimming pared 0 bases from V and 9 bases from J, leaving 9 bases between.

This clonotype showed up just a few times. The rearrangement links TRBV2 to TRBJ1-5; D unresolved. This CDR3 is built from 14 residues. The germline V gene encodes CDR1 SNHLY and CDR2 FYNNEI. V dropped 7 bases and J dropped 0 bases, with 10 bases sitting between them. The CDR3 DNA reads TGTGCCAGCATCCAGGACTATAGCAATCAGCCCCAGCATTTT. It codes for CASIQDYSNQPQHF.

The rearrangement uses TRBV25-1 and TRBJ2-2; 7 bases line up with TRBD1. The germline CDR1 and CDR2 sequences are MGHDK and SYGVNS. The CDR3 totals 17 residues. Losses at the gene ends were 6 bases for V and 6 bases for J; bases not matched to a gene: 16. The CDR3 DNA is TGTGCCAGCAGATCCAAGGGGGCAGGTAGTACGTCCGGGGAGCTGTTTTTT. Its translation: CASRSKGAGSTSGELFF.

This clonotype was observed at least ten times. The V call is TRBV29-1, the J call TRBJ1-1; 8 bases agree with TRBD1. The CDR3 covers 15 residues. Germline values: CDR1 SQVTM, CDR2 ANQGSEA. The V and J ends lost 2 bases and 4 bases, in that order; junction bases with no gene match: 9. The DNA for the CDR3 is TGCAGCGTTGAAAAGAGGACAGGGCGAAGCACTGAAGCTTTCTTT. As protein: CSVEKRTGRSTEAFF. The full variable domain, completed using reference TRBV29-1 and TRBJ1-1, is SAVISQKPSRDICQRGTSLTIQCQVDSQVTMMFWYRQQPGQSLTLIATANQGSEATYESGFVIDKFPISRPNLTFSTLTVSNMSPEDSSIYLCSVEKRTGRSTEAFFGQGTRLTVV.

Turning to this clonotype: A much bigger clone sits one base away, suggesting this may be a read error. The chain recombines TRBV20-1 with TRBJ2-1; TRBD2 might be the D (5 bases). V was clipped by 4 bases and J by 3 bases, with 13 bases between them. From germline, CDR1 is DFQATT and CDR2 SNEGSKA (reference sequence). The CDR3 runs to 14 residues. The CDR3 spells CSAKEDYLYNEQFF. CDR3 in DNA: TGCAGTGCTAAGGAGGATTACCTCTACAATGAGCAGTTCTTC.

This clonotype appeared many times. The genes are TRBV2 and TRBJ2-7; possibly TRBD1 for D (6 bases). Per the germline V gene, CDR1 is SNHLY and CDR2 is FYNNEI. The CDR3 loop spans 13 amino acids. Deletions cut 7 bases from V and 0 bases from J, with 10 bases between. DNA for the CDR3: TGTGCCAGCATCCCAGGGGACTCCTACGAGCAGTACTTC. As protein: CASIPGDSYEQYF. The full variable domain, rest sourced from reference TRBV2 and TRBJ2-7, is EPEVTQTPSHQVTQMGQEVILRCVPISNHLYFYWYRQILGQKVEFLVSFYNNEISEKSEIFDDQFSVERPDGSNFTLKIRSTKLEDSAMYFCASIPGDSYEQYFGPGTRLTVT.

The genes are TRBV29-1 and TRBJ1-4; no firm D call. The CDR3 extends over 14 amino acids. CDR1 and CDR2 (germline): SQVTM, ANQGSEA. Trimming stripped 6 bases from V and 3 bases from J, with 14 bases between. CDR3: CSVRAGLSNEKLFF. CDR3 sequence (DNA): TGCAGCGTCCGGGCGGGCCTGTCTAATGAAAAACTGTTTTTT.

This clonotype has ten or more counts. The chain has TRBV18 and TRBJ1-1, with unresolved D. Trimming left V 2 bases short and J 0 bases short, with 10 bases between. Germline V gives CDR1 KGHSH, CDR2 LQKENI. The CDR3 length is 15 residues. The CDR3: CASSPVKDMNTEAFF. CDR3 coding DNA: TGTGCCAGCTCACCAGTGAAAGACATGAACACTGAAGCTTTCTTT.

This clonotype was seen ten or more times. The CDR3 loop is CASSLVTRGSYEQYF. CDR3 DNA sequence: TGTGCCAGCAGCTTAGTTACCAGGGGCAGTTACGAGCAGTACTTC. The chain links TRBV7-9 to TRBJ2-7, with a tentative D call TRBD1 (6 bases). Germline V CDR1 and CDR2: SEHNR, FQNEAQ (reference sequence). The germline V and J ends were trimmed by 1 base and 4 bases, with 14 bases remaining between them. The CDR3 covers 15 residues.

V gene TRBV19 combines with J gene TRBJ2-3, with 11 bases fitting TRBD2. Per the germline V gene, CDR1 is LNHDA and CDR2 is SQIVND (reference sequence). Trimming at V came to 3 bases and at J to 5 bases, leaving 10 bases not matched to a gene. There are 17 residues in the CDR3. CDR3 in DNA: TGTGCCAGTAGTATTGCTTACCTACTAGCGGGAGAAGATACGCAGTATTTT. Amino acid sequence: CASSIAYLLAGEDTQYF.

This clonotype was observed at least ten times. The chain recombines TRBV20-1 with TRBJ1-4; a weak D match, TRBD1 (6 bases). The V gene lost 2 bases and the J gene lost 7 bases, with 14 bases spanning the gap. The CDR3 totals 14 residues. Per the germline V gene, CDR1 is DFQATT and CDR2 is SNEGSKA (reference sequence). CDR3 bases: TGCAGTGCTAGATATAGCAGGGGCTCTGAAAAACTGTTTTTT. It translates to CSARYSRGSEKLFF.

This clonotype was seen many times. CDR3 loop: CASSSDGRVSTDTQYF. The CDR3 DNA reads TGCGCCAGCAGCTCTGACGGGAGAGTTAGCACAGATACGCAGTATTTT. This rearrangement joins TRBV5-1 to TRBJ2-3, with a possible D match to TRBD2 (6 bases). The V end was cut by 3 bases, the J end by 0 bases, with 14 bases between. The CDR3 contains 16 residues. Per the germline V gene, CDR1 is SGHRS and CDR2 is YFSETQ. The full variable domain, in which reference TRBV5-1 and TRBJ2-3 provide the parts outside the CDR3, is KAGVTQTPRYLIKTRGQQVTLSCSPISGHRSVSWYQQTPGQGLQFLFEYFSETQRNKGNFPGRFSGRQFSNSRSEMNVSTLELGDSALYLCASSSDGRVSTDTQYFGPGTRLTVL.

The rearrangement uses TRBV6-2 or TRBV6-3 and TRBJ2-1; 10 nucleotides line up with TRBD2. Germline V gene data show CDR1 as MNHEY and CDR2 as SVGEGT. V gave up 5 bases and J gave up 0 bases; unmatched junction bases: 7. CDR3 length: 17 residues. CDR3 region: CASSDRAGGSSYNEQFF. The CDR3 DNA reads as TGTGCCAGCAGTGATCGAGCGGGAGGGTCCTCCTACAATGAGCAGTTCTTC.

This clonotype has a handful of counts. The CDR3 spells CAIASSGGEGNEQFF. In DNA form, the CDR3 reads TGTGCCATCGCGAGTAGCGGGGGGGAGGGGAATGAGCAGTTCTTC. The V call is TRBV10-3, the J call TRBJ2-1; 11 bases are shared with TRBD2. The CDR3 totals 15 residues. Per germline, CDR1 ENHRY and CDR2 SYGVKD. The V segment lost 8 bases and the J segment 7 bases; nucleotides outside the gene matches: 10.

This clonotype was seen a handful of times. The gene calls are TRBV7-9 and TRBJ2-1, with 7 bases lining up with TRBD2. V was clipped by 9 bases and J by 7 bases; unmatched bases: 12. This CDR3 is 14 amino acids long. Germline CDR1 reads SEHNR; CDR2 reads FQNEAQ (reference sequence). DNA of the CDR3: TGTGCCAGTAGTCCAATACTAGCGCGGAATGAGCAGTTCTTC. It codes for CASSPILARNEQFF. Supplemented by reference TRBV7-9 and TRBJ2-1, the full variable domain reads DTGVSQNPRHKITKRGQNVTFRCDPISEHNRLYWYRQTLGQGPEFLTYFQNEAQLEKSRLLSDRFSAERPKGSFSTLEIQRTEQGDSAMYLCASSPILARNEQFFGPGTRLTVL.